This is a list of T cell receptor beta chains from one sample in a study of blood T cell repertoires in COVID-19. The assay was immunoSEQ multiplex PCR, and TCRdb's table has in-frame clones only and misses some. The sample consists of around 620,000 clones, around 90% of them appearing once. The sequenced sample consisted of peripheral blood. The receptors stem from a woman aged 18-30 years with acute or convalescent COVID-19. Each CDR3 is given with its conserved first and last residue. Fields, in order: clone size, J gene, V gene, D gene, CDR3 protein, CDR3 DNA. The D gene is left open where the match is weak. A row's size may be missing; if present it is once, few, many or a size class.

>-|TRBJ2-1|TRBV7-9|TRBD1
CASSLNRGPDNEQFF
TGTGCCAGCAGCTTAAACAGGGGGCCCGACAATGAGCAGTTCTTC
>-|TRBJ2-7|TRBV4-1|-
CASSQDQTYEQYF
TGCGCCAGCAGCCAAGATCAAACCTACGAGCAGTACTTC
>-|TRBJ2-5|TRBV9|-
CASSVATRGPGETQYF
TGTGCCAGCAGCGTAGCTACGCGGGGGCCGGGGGAGACCCAGTACTTC
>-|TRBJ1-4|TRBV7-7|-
CASSPGPGSDEKLFF
TGTGCCAGCAGCCCCGGGCCAGGGTCTGATGAAAAACTGTTTTTT
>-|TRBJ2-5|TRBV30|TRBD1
CAYETGGEATQYF
TGTGCCTACGAGACAGGGGGCGAAGCGACCCAGTACTTC
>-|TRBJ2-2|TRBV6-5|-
CASSYVGVRTVGELFF
TGTGCCAGCAGTTACGTAGGGGTGCGGACGGTCGGGGAGCTGTTTTTT
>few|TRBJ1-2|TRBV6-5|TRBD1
CASSPGTGKIHGYTF
TGTGCCAGCAGCCCCGGGACAGGGAAAATCCATGGCTACACCTTC
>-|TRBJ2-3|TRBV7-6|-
CASSSAPADTQYF
TGTGCCAGCAGCAGTGCACCGGCAGATACGCAGTATTTT
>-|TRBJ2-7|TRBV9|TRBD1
CASSPRPGQDYEQYF
TGTGCCAGCAGCCCCCGTCCGGGACAGGACTACGAGCAGTACTTC
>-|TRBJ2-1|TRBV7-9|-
CASSGGAPNEQFF
TGTGCCAGCAGCGGAGGGGCCCCAAATGAGCAGTTCTTC
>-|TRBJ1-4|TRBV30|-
CAWSFGRQGGEKLFF
TGTGCCTGGAGTTTCGGGAGGCAGGGCGGTGAAAAACTGTTTTTT
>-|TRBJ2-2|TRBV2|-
CASSEVRLGTGELFF
TGTGCCAGCAGTGAGGTTAGGCTAGGCACCGGGGAGCTGTTTTTT
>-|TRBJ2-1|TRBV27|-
CASSLRWQGTYNEQFF
TGTGCCAGCAGCCTTCGTTGGCAGGGTACCTACAATGAGCAGTTCTTC
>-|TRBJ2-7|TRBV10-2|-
CASSYIGASYEQYF
TGCGCCAGCAGTTACATAGGAGCCTCCTACGAGCAGTACTTC
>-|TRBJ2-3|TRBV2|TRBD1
CASSRDRGTDTQYF
TGTGCCAGCAGTCGGGACAGGGGGACAGATACGCAGTATTTT
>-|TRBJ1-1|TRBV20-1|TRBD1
CSVKTGVEAFF
TGCAGTGTTAAGACAGGGGTTGAAGCTTTCTTT
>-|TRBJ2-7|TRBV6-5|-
CASSSDSFYEQYF
TGTGCCAGCAGCTCGGACAGTTTCTACGAGCAGTACTTC
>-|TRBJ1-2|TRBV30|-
CAWTARANGYTF
TGTGCCTGGACGGCGAGGGCCAATGGCTACACCTTC
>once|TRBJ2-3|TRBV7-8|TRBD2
CASSPRTSGGPKSQYF
TGTGCCAGCAGCCCCCGGACTAGCGGGGGGCCGAAATCTCAGTATTTT
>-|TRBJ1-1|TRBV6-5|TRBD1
CASSYATQGRNTEAFF
TGTGCCAGCAGTTATGCAACACAGGGGCGGAACACTGAAGCTTTCTTT
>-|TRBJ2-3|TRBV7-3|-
CASSSGVSSGTFRIGYTQYF
TGTGCCAGCAGCTCAGGGGTCAGCTCCGGGACATTCAGGATCGGGTATACGCAGTATTTT
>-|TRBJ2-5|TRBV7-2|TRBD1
CASSHDRVVRGTQYF
TGTGCCAGCAGCCATGACAGGGTAGTTAGGGGAACCCAGTACTTC
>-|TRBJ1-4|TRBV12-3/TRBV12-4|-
CASTHGDEKLFF
TGTGCCAGCACCCACGGGGATGAAAAACTGTTTTTT
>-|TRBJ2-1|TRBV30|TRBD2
CAWRTQGAGYNEQFF
TGTGCCTGGAGGACCCAAGGAGCGGGGTACAATGAGCAGTTCTTC
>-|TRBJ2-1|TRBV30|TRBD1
CAWTFHRGLNNEQFF
TGTGCCTGGACCTTTCACAGGGGCCTCAACAATGAGCAGTTCTTC
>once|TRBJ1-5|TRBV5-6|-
CASSLARAGPQHF
TGTGCCAGCAGCTTGGCCCGAGCAGGGCCCCAGCATTTT
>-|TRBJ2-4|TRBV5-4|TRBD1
CASTPGDRGKNIQYF
TGTGCCAGCACACCGGGGGACAGGGGTAAAAACATTCAGTACTTC
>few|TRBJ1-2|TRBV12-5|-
CASGAGGWNGYTF
TGTGCTAGTGGCGCGGGGGGGTGGAATGGCTACACCTTC
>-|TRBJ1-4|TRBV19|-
CASSGPGGGNWDEKLFF
TGTGCCAGTAGTGGCCCGGGGGGAGGTAACTGGGATGAAAAACTGTTTTTT
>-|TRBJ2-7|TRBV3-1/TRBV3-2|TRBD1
CASSEQGAKQYF
TGTGCCAGCAGCGAACAGGGGGCCAAGCAGTACTTC
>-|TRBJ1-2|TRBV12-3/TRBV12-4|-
CASSFGAGGYTF
TGTGCCAGCAGTTTTGGGGCGGGGGGCTACACCTTC
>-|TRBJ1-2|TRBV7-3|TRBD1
CASSPAGGTGGLEGYTF
TGTGCCAGCAGCCCCGCCGGGGGGACAGGGGGTTTGGAGGGCTACACCTTC